The 27 T cell receptor beta chains below were found in one sample sequenced in a study of vaccination and CD4 T cells after COVID-19. The assay that was used to sequence DNA from cultured CD4+ T cells was the Oncomine TCR Beta short-read assay. From CD4+ T cells that had been cultured, genomic DNA was extracted. One entry per CDR3 protein, called by TCRdb with MiXCR from the PCR reads. The profile shows more than 9,000 distinct CDR3 sequences, 31% of them singletons. Treatment noted: approximately 9-day PBMC culture with coronavirus spike peptide pools or control peptides (ViraFEST assay). Those CD4+ T cells from the unexposed donor predate the COVID-19 pandemic (2011-2018). For these receptors, no antigen is known. Material: CD4+ T cells from blood, cultured in vitro. All receptors come from a human donor in good health.

This chain links TRBV7-2 with TRBJ2-1, with TRBD2 as a possible D gene (5 bases). V lost 6 bases to trimming and J lost 4 bases, with 19 bases between them. Germline assignment: CDR1 SGHTA and CDR2 FQGNSA. The CDR3 sequence is 16 residues long. In DNA form, the CDR3 reads TGTGCCAGCAGGTACCCCGGGAAGCCGATTTACAATGAGCAGTTCTTC. Its protein is CASRYPGKPIYNEQFF.

This chain uses TRBV7-2 with TRBJ1-1, with a tentative D call TRBD1 (6 bases). The germline V gene has CDR1 SGHTA and CDR2 FQGNSA. The CDR3 length is 15 residues. Trimming stripped 5 bases from V and 4 bases from J, with 17 bases between. The CDR3 region is CASSRQGPWSTEAFF. The DNA of the CDR3 is TGTGCCAGCAGCCGGCAGGGGCCCTGGAGCACTGAAGCTTTCTTT.

This clonotype was seen only a few times. The rearrangement links TRBV9 to TRBJ2-1, with 8 bases lining up with TRBD2. Per germline, CDR1 SGDLS and CDR2 YYNGEE. With V trimmed by 0 bases and J by 7 bases, 6 bases remained unmatched. The CDR3 loop spans 15 amino acids. In DNA, the CDR3 is TGTGCCAGCAGCGTAGGACCGGGAGGGGGGAATGAGCAGTTCTTC. It translates to CASSVGPGGGNEQFF.

The chain is built from TRBV6-5 and TRBJ2-5; D might be TRBD1 or TRBD2, each matching 6 bases. The CDR3 is 13 amino acids. The V gene's germline CDR1 is MNHEY and CDR2 SVGAGI. The V and J ends lost 0 bases and 12 bases respectively, with 14 bases between them. CDR3: CASSYSKGGLEYF. The CDR3 DNA reads TGTGCCAGCAGTTACTCGAAGGGGGGCTTGGAGTACTTC.

This clonotype was detected only a few times. The rearrangement uses TRBV11-2 and TRBJ2-1; TRBD2 agrees at 8 bases. Germline V lookup: CDR1 SGHAT, CDR2 FQNNGV. The CDR3 length is 16 residues. V gave up 0 bases and J gave up 4 bases; unmatched junction bases: 5. For the CDR3, the DNA is TGTGCCAGCAGCTTAGAGGCCAGCGGGGGTTACAATGAGCAGTTCTTC. Translated, it gives CASSLEASGGYNEQFF.

This chain links TRBV7-8 with TRBJ1-1; possibly TRBD1 for D (6 bases). The CDR3 loop spans 14 amino acids. The germline V gene encodes CDR1 SGHVS and CDR2 FQNEAQ. V lost 0 bases and J lost 5, with 10 bases in between. CDR3 DNA: TGTGCCAGCAGCTTAGCGGTTGACAGGACTGAAGCTTTCTTT. Translation: CASSLAVDRTEAFF.

This clonotype has only a few counts. The chain recombines TRBV6-5 with TRBJ2-3, with D possibly being TRBD2 (5 bases). Germline CDR1 MNHEY, CDR2 SVGAGI. V lost 2 bases and J 5 bases, leaving 11 bases between the germline ends. This CDR3 has 14 residues. CDR3 sequence (DNA): TGTGCCAGCAGTTACCGAGGGAACAGAGATACGCAGTATTTT. Protein product: CASSYRGNRDTQYF.

This clonotype was recorded a few times. The chain joins TRBV2 to TRBJ2-5; TRBD2 aligns across 12 bases. The CDR3 loop spans 14 amino acids. CDR1 SNHLY and CDR2 FYNNEI come from the germline V gene. V trimming: 5 bases; J trimming: 5 bases; junction bases outside the gene matches: 3. The CDR3 is CASSRLAGEETQYF. In DNA, the CDR3 is TGTGCCAGCAGTAGACTAGCGGGAGAGGAGACCCAGTACTTC.

This clonotype was observed once. The rearrangement links TRBV20-1 to TRBJ2-1; 15 bases fit TRBD2. V lost 5 bases to trimming and J lost 4 bases; unmatched junction nucleotides: 9. CDR1 DFQATT and CDR2 SNEGSKA come from the germline V gene (reference sequence). The length of the CDR3 is 17 residues. The CDR3: CSAAGLAGGGTYNEQFF. As DNA, the CDR3 is TGCAGTGCTGCGGGACTAGCGGGAGGCGGGACGTACAATGAGCAGTTCTTC.

The chain recombines TRBV28 with TRBJ2-7; perhaps TRBD1 as D (6 bases). Looked up from germline, CDR1 is MDHEN and CDR2 is SYDVKM. Trimming left V 4 bases short and J 2 bases short, with 18 bases between. The CDR3 is 16 residues long. CDR3 coding DNA: TGTGCCAGCAGTTCCCAACGGACAGTTTTAGCCTACGAGCAGTACTTC. This translates into CASSSQRTVLAYEQYF.

This rearrangement joins TRBV20-1 to TRBJ1-6; D is undetermined. Trimming removed 1 base at V and 9 bases at J, with 13 bases between. The CDR3 consists of 14 residues. Germline V CDR1 and CDR2: DFQATT, SNEGSKA (reference sequence). CDR3 loop: CSARVEGGPSPLHF. The DNA for the CDR3 is TGCAGTGCTAGAGTTGAGGGTGGTCCTTCACCCCTCCACTTT.

This rearrangement joins TRBV10-3 to TRBJ2-2; D not certain. Trimming stripped 4 bases from V and 5 bases from J, with 5 bases between. This CDR3 has 12 residues. Germline assignment: CDR1 ENHRY and CDR2 SYGVKD. The CDR3 bases are TGTGCCATCAGTGTCGGGACCGGGGAGCTGTTTTTT. Protein sequence: CAISVGTGELFF.

The CDR3 here is CASSPSTSGSTDTQYF. CDR3 coding DNA: TGCGCCAGCAGCCCGTCGACTAGCGGGAGTACCGATACGCAGTATTTT. The chain carries TRBV5-1 and TRBJ2-3; TRBD2 matches at 12 bases. CDR3 length equals 16 residues. Germline CDR1 reads SGHRS; CDR2 reads YFSETQ. The ends lost 4 bases at V and 6 bases at J; junction bases unmatched: 9.

The chain has TRBV2 and TRBJ1-2, with unresolved D. This CDR3 contains 11 residues. Trimming shortened V by 7 bases and J by 9 bases, and 12 bases separated the two germline ends. Germline CDR1 is SNHLY and CDR2 is FYNNEI. Here the CDR3 DNA reads TGTGCCAGCACTCCTTCTCGGAGCTACACCTTC. Translating it yields CASTPSRSYTF.

This chain connects TRBV28 to TRBJ1-6, with 8 bases aligning to TRBD1. CDR1 MDHEN and CDR2 SYDVKM come from the germline V gene. CDR3 length equals 16 residues. J was trimmed by 6 bases and V by 5 bases; bases with no gene match: 9. Written as DNA, the CDR3 is TGTGCCAGCAGTCCAAGACAGGGGTTGGGTAATTCACCCCTCCACTTT. Translating gives CASSPRQGLGNSPLHF.

This clonotype was counted between two and nine times. This sequence joins TRBV19 and TRBJ1-1, with D unresolved. Deletions cut 6 bases from V and 2 bases from J, with 13 bases between. The CDR3 extends over 14 amino acids. Germline-derived CDR1 and CDR2 are LNHDA and SQIVND (reference sequence). The chain's CDR3 is CASRPKAGNTEAFF. The CDR3, as DNA: TGTGCCAGTAGACCCAAAGCAGGAAACACTGAAGCTTTCTTT.

This chain joins TRBV7-8 and TRBJ1-6, with a tentative D call TRBD1 (5 bases). The CDR3 runs to 15 residues. The ends were cut back, 6 bases at V and 8 bases at J, with 17 bases in the middle. Germline V gene lookup returns CDR1 SGHVS and CDR2 FQNEAQ. The DNA for the CDR3 is TGTGCCAGCAGTCAACTAGGGGAGGAGGATTCACCCCTCCACTTT. Translated: CASSQLGEEDSPLHF.

This clonotype rates as medium-sized. The chain combines TRBV27 with TRBJ1-2, with D perhaps matching TRBD1 (6 bases). Germline V CDR1 and CDR2: MNHEY, SMNVEV (reference sequence). V dropped 5 bases and J dropped 0 bases, with 16 bases sitting between them. This CDR3 region has 16 residues. The CDR3 reads CASSILMGAANYGYTF. CDR3 sequence (DNA): TGTGCCAGCAGTATACTGATGGGGGCAGCTAACTATGGCTACACCTTC.

A word on this clonotype: One end of the junction is discordant with germline, which a read error may explain. The chain combines TRBV7-3 with TRBJ1-2; possibly TRBD1 for D (6 bases). CDR1 and CDR2 from the germline V gene are SGHTA and FQGTGA. CDR3 length: 17 amino acids. The chain's CDR3 is CAGSLMARGSSNYGYTF. In DNA, the CDR3 is TGTGCCGGCAGCTTAATGGCCAGGGGTTCATCTAACTATGGCTACACCTTC.

This clonotype was found a few times. The CDR3 DNA reads TGTGCCAGCTGCGGGGATACCTACGAGCAGTACTTC. It specifies CASCGDTYEQYF. V gene TRBV7-9 combines with J gene TRBJ2-7; perhaps TRBD2 as D (6 bases). The V and J ends lost 8 bases and 2 bases respectively, with 10 bases between them. Germline values: CDR1 SEHNR, CDR2 FQNEAQ (reference sequence). The CDR3 has 12 residues.

This clonotype has just a few counts. J is TRBJ2-6 and V is TRBV6-2 or TRBV6-3; tentatively, D is TRBD2 (7 bases). The CDR3 length is 17 residues. Germline V gives CDR1 MNHEY, CDR2 SVGEGT. The ends were cut back, 7 bases at V and 3 bases at J, with 19 bases in the middle. CDR3 DNA: TGTGCCAGCAATCCTGGGGGGGCACCCTTTGGGGCCAACGTCCTGACTTTC. This translates into CASNPGGAPFGANVLTF.

The chain recombines TRBV6-1 with TRBJ2-1; no clear D gene. The V end lost 3 bases, the J end lost 11 bases, and 14 bases lay between the germline ends. The CDR3 runs to 13 residues. Germline V gene lookup returns CDR1 MNHNS and CDR2 SASEGT. CDR3 sequence (DNA): TGTGCCAGCAGTGAGGACGAGACACTTAAGCAGTTCTTC. It yields the protein CASSEDETLKQFF.

This clonotype showed up just a few times. Here the CDR3 DNA reads TGTGCCAGCAGCCAAGAGACAGGGGGATCACCCCTCCACTTT. Translating gives CASSQETGGSPLHF. The chain uses TRBV4-2 and TRBJ1-6; 9 bases are a match to TRBD1. This CDR3 contains 14 residues. With V trimmed by 0 bases and J by 10 bases, 1 base remained unmatched. Germline CDR1 is LGHNA and CDR2 is YNFKEQ.

The V call is TRBV9, the J call TRBJ2-7; perhaps D is TRBD1 or TRBD2 (5 bases each). The germline V gene has CDR1 SGDLS and CDR2 YYNGEE. The CDR3 is 17 amino acids. Deletions cut 4 bases from V and 0 bases from J, with 20 bases between. The CDR3 spells CASSMGTSARSSYEQYF. The DNA for the CDR3 is TGTGCCAGCAGCATGGGGACCTCAGCTCGGAGCTCCTACGAGCAGTACTTC.

Sample share makes this clonotype medium-sized. CDR3 coding DNA: TGCAGTGCTGGACAGGGGTTGAAGATCTCCGGTGAAGCTTTCTTT. Amino acids: CSAGQGLKISGEAFF. The chain has TRBV20-1 and TRBJ1-1; 9 bases line up with TRBD1. Trimming at V came to 5 bases and at J to 7 bases, leaving 14 bases not matched to a gene. Germline CDR1 DFQATT, CDR2 SNEGSKA (reference sequence). The CDR3 has 15 amino acids.

This sequence joins TRBV28 and TRBJ2-2; weak D call: TRBD1 (6 bases). V shed 6 bases and J shed 1 base, with 15 bases lying between them. The CDR3 runs 16 residues. Germline V lookup: CDR1 MDHEN, CDR2 SYDVKM. The CDR3 DNA reads as TGTGCCAGCAGACCATCTACAGGGCTGAACACCGGGGAGCTGTTTTTT. Its translation is CASRPSTGLNTGELFF. The complete variable domain, with remaining parts taken from reference TRBV28 and TRBJ2-2, reads DVKVTQSSRYLVKRTGEKVFLECVQDMDHENMFWYRQDPGLGLRLIYFSYDVKMKEKGDIPEGYSVSREKKERFSLILESASTNQTSMYLCASRPSTGLNTGELFFGEGSRLTVL.

The chain couples TRBV6-1 to TRBJ2-7; TRBD2 aligns across 13 bases. The V gene's germline CDR1 is MNHNS and CDR2 SASEGT. The CDR3 length is 17 residues. Trimming took 2 bases from V and 2 from J; bases not matched to a gene: 6. CDR3 coding DNA: TGTGCCAGCAGTGAACTGGGGACTAGCGGGACCGCCTACGAGCAGTACTTC. Translating it yields CASSELGTSGTAYEQYF.